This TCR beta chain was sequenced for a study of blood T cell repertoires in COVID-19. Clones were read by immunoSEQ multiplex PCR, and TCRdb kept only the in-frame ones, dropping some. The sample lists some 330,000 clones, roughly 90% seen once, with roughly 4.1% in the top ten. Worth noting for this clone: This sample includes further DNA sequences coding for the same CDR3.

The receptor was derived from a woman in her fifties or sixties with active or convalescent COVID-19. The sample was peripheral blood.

The CDR3 region has the DNA TGTGCCAGTAGCCGGGACAGAAAATACGAGCAGTACTTC. Translation gives CASSRDRKYEQYF. The chain has TRBV19 and TRBJ2-7; 7 bases are shared with TRBD1. The V gene's germline CDR1 is LNHDA and CDR2 SQIVND (reference sequence). The J segment lost 4 bases and the V segment lost 6 bases, leaving 6 bases of the junction unmatched. This CDR3 contains 13 residues.